This T cell receptor beta chain comes out of a study of OX40 agonist ivuxolimab in advanced cancers. Study-wide context: Ivuxolimab was a fully human IgG2 agonistic monoclonal antibody targeting the costimulatory receptor OX40 (CD134). Intravenous ivuxolimab was administered to patients every 2 weeks at six dose levels: 0.01, 0.1, 0.3, 1.5, 3 and 10 mg/kg. Of the roughly 53 patients in dose escalation, about 20 had hepatocellular carcinoma, around 15 had melanoma, 9 had renal cell carcinoma and 9 had head and neck cancer. In the dose-escalation cohort, 82.7% of patients were male, and the mean age was 60 years with a range of roughly 20 to 85. Patients were allowed to have had prior anti-PD-1, anti-PD-L1 or anti-CTLA-4 therapy, and approximately 40% of the dose-escalation patients had previously received checkpoint inhibitors. Partial responses occurred in three dose-escalation patients, of whom one had hepatocellular carcinoma and two had cutaneous melanoma. Peripheral TCRbeta sequencing was intended to test whether TCR sequence diversity was altered and clonal T-cell expansion was caused by ivuxolimab. The paper describes the monotherapy dose-escalation part (N ≈ 52 patients) of the phase I trial of ivuxolimab.

To sequence the TCRbeta CDR3 region, genomic DNA was isolated from the sorted cells. The immunoSEQ Assay was used to sequence the TCRbeta CDR3 regions. TCRdb retrieved this table from immuneACCESS and kept in-frame rearrangements only. Not all clones are present; in checked studies, unresolved V genes account for under half, and no reason is known for the remainder. This sample comprises tens of thousands of clones, 85% to 90% of them detected only once. The ten largest clonotypes hold around 0.45% of the sample. Concerning this clone itself: The target of this receptor is not known. Base qualities are not at hand, and no much larger clone is one base apart.

Patients with a history of autoimmune disease or receiving systemic immunosuppression were excluded from the trial. In every dose cohort, peripheral blood was drawn for TCR sequencing at baseline, cycle 4 day 1, and cycle 7 day 1. The samples were taken from a phase I, first-in-human, multicenter, open-label dose-escalation trial of ivuxolimab. Adults with locally advanced or metastatic melanoma, renal cell, hepatocellular, or head and neck squamous cell carcinoma were enrolled in the trial. Before TCR sequencing, CD4+ and CD8+ T cells were separately sorted from peripheral blood. According to the germline V gene, CDR1 reads SGHNT and CDR2 reads YENEEA. V sheds 4 bases and J sheds 7 bases, leaving 11 bases between their ends. The CDR3 runs 12 amino acids, cysteine and phenylalanine included. CDR3 DNA is the only sequence kept; it has 36 bases, read in frame from the first base. The paper as a whole reports these results and caveats: The antigen specificity of the peripheral T cells that underwent clonal expansion was not determined. At doses of 0.1 to 3.0 mg/kg, clonal expansion of both CD4+ and CD8+ T cells in blood was seen between baseline and week 6. In partial responders in the 0.1-3.0 mg/kg groups, normalized peripheral clonal expansion was found to be among the lowest, especially among CD8+ T cells. Low levels of normalized T-cell clonal expansion were also seen in some patients who did not respond. After ivuxolimab, expanded clones were on average more numerous among CD8+ T cells than among CD4+ T cells.

Rearrangement joined TRBV11-3 to TRBJ2-7, with TRBD2 tentatively as D gene (6 bases match). The specimen was CD4+ or CD8+ T cells sorted from blood, collected in a trial of the OX40 agonist ivuxolimab. The sequence was obtained from an adult with an advanced solid tumor such as melanoma, head and neck, liver or kidney cancer. Read as DNA, the sequence is TGTGCCAGCAGCTCCAGTGCGGGGGAGCAGTACTTC. This codes for CASSSSAGEQYF.